A selection of T cell receptor beta chains follows, all from one sample in a study of blood T cell repertoires in COVID-19. Profiled with immunoSEQ multiplex PCR; TCRdb holds only in-frame clones, not every one. Of about 150,000 clones in the sample, roughly 80% are singletons; the top ten hold less than 4.5%. Sequenced: peripheral blood. Receptors were obtained from a woman older than 75 with acute or convalescent COVID-19. Both conserved end residues are trimmed from each CDR3.

V gene,J gene,CDR3 protein
TRBV4-2,TRBJ1-1,ASSQDDGENTEAF
TRBV6-1,TRBJ1-3,ASSEVGTGRNTIY
TRBV6-1,TRBJ2-1,ASSALRDSKVGEQF
TRBV9,TRBJ2-1,ASSVLLAGGQNEQF
TRBV4-2,TRBJ2-7,ASSQLTGYEQY
TRBV29-1,TRBJ1-5,SVVGDSNQPQH
TRBV2,TRBJ1-4,ASRAATGSNEKLF
TRBV30,TRBJ2-5,AWSVGTGGGETQY
TRBV5-4,TRBJ2-1,ASSLGGFSGTDNEQF
TRBV14,TRBJ2-3,ASSQEGGRPRDTQY
TRBV7-2,TRBJ2-1,ASSARQEQF
TRBV30,TRBJ1-1,AWRGLPGTEAF
TRBV30,TRBJ2-7,AWSEFTRGLKYEQY
TRBV27,TRBJ1-4,ASSLGQGREKLF